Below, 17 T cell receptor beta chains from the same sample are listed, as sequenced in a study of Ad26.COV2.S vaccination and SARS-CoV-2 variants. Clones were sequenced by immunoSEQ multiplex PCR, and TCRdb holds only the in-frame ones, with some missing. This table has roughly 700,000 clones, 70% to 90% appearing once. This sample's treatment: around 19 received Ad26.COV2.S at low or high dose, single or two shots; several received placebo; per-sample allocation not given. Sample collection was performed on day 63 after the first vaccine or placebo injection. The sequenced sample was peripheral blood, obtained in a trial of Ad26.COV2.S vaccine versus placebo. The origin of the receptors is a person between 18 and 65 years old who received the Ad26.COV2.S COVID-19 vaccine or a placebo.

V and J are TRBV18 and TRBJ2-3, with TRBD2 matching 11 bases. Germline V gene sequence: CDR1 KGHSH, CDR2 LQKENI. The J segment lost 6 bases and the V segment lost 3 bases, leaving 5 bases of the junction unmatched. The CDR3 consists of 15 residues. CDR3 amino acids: CASSPLAGGWDTQYF. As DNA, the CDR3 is TGTGCCAGCTCACCTCTAGCGGGAGGATGGGATACGCAGTATTTT.

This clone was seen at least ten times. The CDR3: CASSIDFGGWDQPQHF. DNA of the CDR3: TGTGCCAGTAGTATAGATTTCGGGGGATGGGATCAGCCCCAGCATTTT. The gene calls are TRBV19 and TRBJ1-5, with a tentative D call TRBD1 (5 bases). The CDR3 has 16 residues. Germline V gene data show CDR1 as LNHDA and CDR2 as SQIVND (reference sequence). With 0 bases removed from V and 5 bases from J, the gap between germline ends came to 14 bases.

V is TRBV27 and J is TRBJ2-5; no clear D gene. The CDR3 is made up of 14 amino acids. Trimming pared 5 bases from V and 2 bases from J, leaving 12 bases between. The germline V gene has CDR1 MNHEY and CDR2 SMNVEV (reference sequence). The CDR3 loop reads CASSPNQVQETQYF. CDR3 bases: TGTGCCAGCAGTCCTAATCAGGTACAAGAGACCCAGTACTTC.

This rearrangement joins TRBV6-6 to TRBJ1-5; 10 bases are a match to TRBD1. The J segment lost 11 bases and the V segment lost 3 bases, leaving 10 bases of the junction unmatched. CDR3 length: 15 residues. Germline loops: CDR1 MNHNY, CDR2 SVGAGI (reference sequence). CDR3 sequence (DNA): TGTGCCAGCAGTTATGGACAGGGGGACCCCAGGGCCCAGCATTTT. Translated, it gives CASSYGQGDPRAQHF.

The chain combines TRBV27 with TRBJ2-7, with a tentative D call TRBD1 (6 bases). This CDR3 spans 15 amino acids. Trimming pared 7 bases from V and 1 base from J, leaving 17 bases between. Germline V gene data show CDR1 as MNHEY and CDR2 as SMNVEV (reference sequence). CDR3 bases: TGTGCCAGCATCCCAATAAACAGGGAGTCCTACGAGCAGTACTTC. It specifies CASIPINRESYEQYF.

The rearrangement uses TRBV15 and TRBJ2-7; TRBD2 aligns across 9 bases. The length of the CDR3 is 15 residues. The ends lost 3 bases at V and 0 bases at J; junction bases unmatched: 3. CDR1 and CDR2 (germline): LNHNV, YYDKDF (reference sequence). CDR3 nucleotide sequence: TGTGCCACCAGCAGGCGACTAGCGGCCTCCTACGAGCAGTACTTC. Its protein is CATSRRLAASYEQYF.

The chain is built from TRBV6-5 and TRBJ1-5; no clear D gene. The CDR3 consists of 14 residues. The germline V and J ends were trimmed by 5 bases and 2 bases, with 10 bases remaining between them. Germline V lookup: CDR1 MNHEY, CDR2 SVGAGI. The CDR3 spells CASSLGSGNQPQHF. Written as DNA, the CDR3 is TGTGCCAGCAGTCTTGGGTCCGGCAATCAGCCCCAGCATTTT.

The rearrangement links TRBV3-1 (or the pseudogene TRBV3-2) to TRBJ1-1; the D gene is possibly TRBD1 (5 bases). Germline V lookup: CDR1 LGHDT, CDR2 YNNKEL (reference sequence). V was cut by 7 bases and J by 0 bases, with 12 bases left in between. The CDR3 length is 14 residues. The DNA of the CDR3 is TGTGCCAGCACCTCGGGACGTCTGAACACTGAAGCTTTCTTT. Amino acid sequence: CASTSGRLNTEAFF.

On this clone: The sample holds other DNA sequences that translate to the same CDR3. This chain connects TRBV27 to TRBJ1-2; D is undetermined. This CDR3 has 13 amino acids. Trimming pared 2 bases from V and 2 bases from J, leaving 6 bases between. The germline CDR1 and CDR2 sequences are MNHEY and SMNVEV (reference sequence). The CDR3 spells CASSLGGNYGYTF. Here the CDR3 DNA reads TGTGCCAGCAGTTTAGGAGGGAACTATGGCTACACCTTC.

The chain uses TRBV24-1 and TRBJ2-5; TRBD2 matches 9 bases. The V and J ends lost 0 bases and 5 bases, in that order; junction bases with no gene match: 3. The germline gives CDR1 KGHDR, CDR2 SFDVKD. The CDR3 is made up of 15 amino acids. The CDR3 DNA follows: TGTGCCACCAGTGATTTGGCTAGCGGGATTGAGACCCAGTACTTC. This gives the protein CATSDLASGIETQYF.

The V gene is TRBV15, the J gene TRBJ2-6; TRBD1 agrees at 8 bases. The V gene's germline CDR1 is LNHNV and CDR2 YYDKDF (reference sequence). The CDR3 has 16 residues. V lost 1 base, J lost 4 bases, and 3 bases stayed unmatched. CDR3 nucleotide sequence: TGTGCCACCAGCAGAGTCAGGGGGCTCGGGGCCAACGTCCTGACTTTC. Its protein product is CATSRVRGLGANVLTF.

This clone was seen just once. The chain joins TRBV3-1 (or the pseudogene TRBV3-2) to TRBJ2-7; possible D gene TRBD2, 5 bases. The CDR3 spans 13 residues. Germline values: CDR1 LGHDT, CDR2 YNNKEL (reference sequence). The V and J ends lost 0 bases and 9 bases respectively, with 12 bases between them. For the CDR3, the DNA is TGTGCCAGCAGCCAAGAAGCATTTCGGGGGCAGTACTTC. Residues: CASSQEAFRGQYF.

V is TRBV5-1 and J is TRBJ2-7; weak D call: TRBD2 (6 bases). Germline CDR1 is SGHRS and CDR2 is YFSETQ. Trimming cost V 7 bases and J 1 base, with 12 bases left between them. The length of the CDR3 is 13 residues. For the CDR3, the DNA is TGCGCCAGCCGGGACGGGGGTTCCTACGAGCAGTACTTC. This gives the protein CASRDGGSYEQYF.

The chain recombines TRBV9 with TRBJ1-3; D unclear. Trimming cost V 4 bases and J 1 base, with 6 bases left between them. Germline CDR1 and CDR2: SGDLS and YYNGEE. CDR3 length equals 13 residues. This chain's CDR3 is CASSSQSGNTIYF. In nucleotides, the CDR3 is TGTGCCAGCAGCTCCCAGTCTGGAAACACCATATATTTT. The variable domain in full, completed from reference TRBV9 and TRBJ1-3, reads DSGVTQTPKHLITATGQRVTLRCSPRSGDLSVYWYQQSLDQGLQFLIQYYNGEERAKGNILERFSAQQFPDLHSELNLSSLELGDSALYFCASSSQSGNTIYFGEGSWLTVV.

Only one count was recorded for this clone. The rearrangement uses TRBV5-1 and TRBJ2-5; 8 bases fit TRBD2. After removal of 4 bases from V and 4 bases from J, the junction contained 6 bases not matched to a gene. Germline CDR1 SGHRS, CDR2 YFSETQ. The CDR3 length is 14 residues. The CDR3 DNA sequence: TGCGCCAGCAGCGTCGGGAGGGCCGGAGAGACCCAGTACTTC. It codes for CASSVGRAGETQYF.

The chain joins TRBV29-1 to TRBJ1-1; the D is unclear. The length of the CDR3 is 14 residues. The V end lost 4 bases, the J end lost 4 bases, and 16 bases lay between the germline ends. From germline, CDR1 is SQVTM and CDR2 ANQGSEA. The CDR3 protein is CSVVGRVGVTEAFF. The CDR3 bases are TGCAGCGTTGTCGGCCGGGTTGGGGTCACTGAAGCTTTCTTT. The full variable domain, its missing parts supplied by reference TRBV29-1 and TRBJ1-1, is SAVISQKPSRDICQRGTSLTIQCQVDSQVTMMFWYRQQPGQSLTLIATANQGSEATYESGFVIDKFPISRPNLTFSTLTVSNMSPEDSSIYLCSVVGRVGVTEAFFGQGTRLTVV.

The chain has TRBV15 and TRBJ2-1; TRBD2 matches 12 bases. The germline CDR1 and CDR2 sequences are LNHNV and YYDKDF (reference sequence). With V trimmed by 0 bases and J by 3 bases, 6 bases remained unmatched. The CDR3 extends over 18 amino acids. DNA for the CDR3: TGTGCCACCAGCAGAGATCTGACTAGCGGGAGCCTCTACAATGAGCAGTTCTTC. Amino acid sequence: CATSRDLTSGSLYNEQFF.